A single sample gave rise to the 15 T cell receptor beta chains below, sequenced in a study of graft-versus-host responses after intestinal transplantation. Clones were sequenced by immunoSEQ multiplex PCR, and TCRdb holds only the in-frame ones, with some missing. The sample lists approximately 28,000 clones, about 90% occurring once. Here the sequenced sample was PBMCs, taken 450 to 460 days after intestinal transplantation. The receptor source for this set is a human patient who received an intestinal transplant, so some T cells may come from the graft donor.

The chain links TRBV28 to TRBJ2-3; the D is unclear. This CDR3 region has 16 residues. Germline lookup yields CDR1 MDHEN and CDR2 SYDVKM. The germline V and J ends were trimmed by 7 bases and 3 bases, with 20 bases remaining between them. CDR3 nucleotide sequence: TGTGCCAGCACCAAAGGCTTGTTTTTTGTGACAGATACGCAGTATTTT. It encodes CASTKGLFFVTDTQYF.

The chain employs TRBV6-1 and TRBJ2-7, with a tentative D call TRBD1 (6 bases). The CDR3 is 13 residues long. Germline CDR1 and CDR2: MNHNS and SASEGT. The V end lost 7 bases, the J end lost 2 bases, and 12 bases lay between the germline ends. DNA for the CDR3: TGTGCCAGCATTACCCAGGGGACCTACGAGCAGTACTTC. Translating gives CASITQGTYEQYF.

About this clone itself: No conserved phenylalanine or tryptophan ends this CDR3, so it is likely a read error. V gene TRBV14 combines with J gene TRBJ2-2; tentative D call: TRBD1 (6 bases). V was clipped by 4 bases and J by 2 bases, with 17 bases between them. Looked up from germline, CDR1 is SGHDN and CDR2 is FVKESK. CDR3 size: 17 residues. The DNA for the CDR3 is TGTGCCAGCAGCCCGTACCCCGGGACACCAAACACCGGGGAGCTGTTTTCT. As protein: CASSPYPGTPNTGELFS.

This clone was recorded only once. The gene calls are TRBV9 and TRBJ2-7; D unclear. Germline assignment: CDR1 SGDLS and CDR2 YYNGEE. The V end lost 3 bases, the J end lost 4 bases, and 2 bases lay between the germline ends. This CDR3 spans 10 amino acids. Here the CDR3 reads CASSEYEQYF. The CDR3 DNA reads as TGTGCCAGCAGCGAGTACGAGCAGTACTTC.

About this clone itself: A junction boundary mismatches the germline segment, possibly from a read error. The sample holds other DNA sequences that translate to the same CDR3. V gene TRBV19 combines with J gene TRBJ1-6; D gene unclear. The CDR3 loop spans 13 amino acids. Germline CDR1 is LNHDA and CDR2 is SQIVND (reference sequence). The DNA of the CDR3 is TGTGCCAGTAATCGCACCGATAATTCACCTCTCCACTTT. It yields the protein CASNRTDNSPLHF.

A single count supports this clone. This chain connects TRBV4-1 to TRBJ1-1, with D unclear. Germline lookup yields CDR1 MGHRA and CDR2 YSYEKL. This CDR3 has 13 amino acids. Trimming took 4 bases from V and 5 from J, leaving 11 bases between them. DNA for the CDR3: TGCGCCAGCAGCCCGGGATTTAAAACTGAAGCTTTCTTT. Translating it yields CASSPGFKTEAFF.

For the CDR3, the DNA is TGTGCCAGCAGTGACCTGATGACAGGGGGCGCGAACTATGGCTACACCTTC. Residues: CASSDLMTGGANYGYTF. The chain uses TRBV25-1 and TRBJ1-2, with 10 positions matching TRBD1. The CDR3 has 17 amino acids. Germline assignment: CDR1 MGHDK and CDR2 SYGVNS. The V and J ends lost 3 bases and 2 bases, in that order; junction bases with no gene match: 9.

The chain has TRBV4-2 and TRBJ2-1, with TRBD2 matching 11 bases. Trimming cost V 0 bases and J 6 bases; bases outside gene matches: 7. This CDR3 is built from 17 residues. Looked up from germline, CDR1 is LGHNA and CDR2 is YNFKEQ. This CDR3 is CASSQDPGSGRANEQFF. The DNA for the CDR3 is TGTGCCAGCAGCCAAGATCCCGGTAGCGGGAGGGCCAATGAGCAGTTCTTC.

This clone was seen only a few times. This chain links TRBV9 with TRBJ1-4; TRBD1 is a possible D gene (6 bases). The germline CDR1 and CDR2 sequences are SGDLS and YYNGEE. This CDR3 has 15 amino acids. V was shortened by 1 base and J by 2 bases, with 9 bases between the two germline ends. CDR3 bases: TGTGCCAGCAGCGTAACAGGGCTGACTAATGAAAAACTGTTTTTT. Translation gives CASSVTGLTNEKLFF.

This clone was counted only a few times. In DNA form, the CDR3 reads TGTGCCAGCAGCTTGGACAGGGCGAACTATGGCTACACCTTC. Its translation is CASSLDRANYGYTF. The chain joins TRBV5-4 to TRBJ1-2, with D perhaps matching TRBD1 (6 bases). Trimming stripped 0 bases from V and 2 bases from J, with 8 bases between. Germline values: CDR1 SGHNT, CDR2 YYREEE (reference sequence). CDR3 length: 14 amino acids.

The genes are TRBV14 and TRBJ2-3; TRBD2 agrees at 8 bases. CDR1 is SGHDN and CDR2 is FVKESK in the germline V gene. The CDR3 is 15 residues long. The trim removed 1 base at V and 3 bases at J, leaving 3 bases unmatched. The CDR3 protein is CASSQAGTRTDTQYF. The CDR3 DNA is TGTGCCAGCAGCCAAGCCGGGACTAGGACAGATACGCAGTATTTT. Full variable domain (rest looked up from reference TRBV14 and TRBJ2-3): EAGVTQFPSHSVIEKGQTVTLRCDPISGHDNLYWYRRVMGKEIKFLLHFVKESKQDESGMPNNRFLAERTGGTYSTLKVQPAELEDSGVYFCASSQAGTRTDTQYFGPGTRLTVL.

The V and J genes are TRBV6-6 and TRBJ2-7, with 7 nucleotides matching TRBD1. The J segment lost 3 bases and the V segment lost 6 bases, leaving 11 bases of the junction unmatched. Germline CDR1 reads MNHNY; CDR2 reads SVGAGI (reference sequence). This CDR3 contains 15 residues. CDR3 bases: TGTGCCAGCAGGCGGAGACAGGGATCTGGCTACGAGCAGTACTTC. Translating it yields CASRRRQGSGYEQYF.

CDR3: CASSPLGQSDYGYTF. The CDR3 bases are TGTGCCAGCTCACCACTGGGACAGTCGGATTATGGCTACACCTTC. The chain recombines TRBV18 with TRBJ1-2; TRBD1 matches at 7 bases. The CDR3 has 15 amino acids. V lost 1 base and J lost 5; bases outside the gene matches: 7. Germline assignment: CDR1 KGHSH and CDR2 LQKENI.

V usage is TRBV14 and J usage is TRBJ2-5; the D gene is possibly TRBD1 (5 bases). Trimming pared 3 bases from V and 5 bases from J, leaving 10 bases between. CDR3 size: 13 residues. Germline V lookup: CDR1 SGHDN, CDR2 FVKESK. The CDR3 here is CASSHKGLETQYF. The DNA for the CDR3 is TGTGCCAGCAGCCATAAGGGGTTGGAGACCCAGTACTTC.

V gene TRBV7-9 combines with J gene TRBJ2-1; D gene uncertain. CDR1 and CDR2 from the germline V gene are SEHNR and FQNEAQ (reference sequence). CDR3 length: 13 residues. Deletions cut 5 bases from V and 6 bases from J, with 11 bases between. DNA for the CDR3: TGTGCCAGCAGCCCCCCGTCGGGCAATGAGCAGTTCTTC. Translation: CASSPPSGNEQFF.